These 26 T cell receptor beta chains share one sample of origin, sequenced in a study of blood T cell repertoires in COVID-19 (TCRdb year 2020). Library construction relied on the immunoSEQ multiplex PCR assay. Sourced from immuneACCESS, this table was stored by TCRdb with only in-frame sequences that have V and J called. A share of the clones is absent; for the studies checked, an unresolved V gene accounts for under half, and the remainder has no known explanation. The sample table contains about 170,000 clones; only one count was recorded for approximately 86% of them. Approximately 8.2% of the sample comes from the top ten. The specimen was peripheral blood. The source is a woman aged 80 or older with COVID-19, enrolled during active disease.

DNA for the CDR3: TGTGCCAGCAGCTCCCCTCCTGGCCCAGATACGCAGTATTTT. Translating gives CASSSPPGPDTQYF. The chain combines TRBV3-1 (or the pseudogene TRBV3-2) with TRBJ2-3; D remains unclear. The CDR3 spans 14 residues. Trimming removed 5 bases from V and 4 bases from J, with 13 bases in between. Germline loops: CDR1 LGHDT, CDR2 YNNKEL (reference sequence).

The rearrangement uses TRBV7-2 and TRBJ2-7; D perhaps matches TRBD2 (5 bases). This CDR3 contains 14 residues. V was shortened by 1 base and J by 1 base, with 8 bases between the two germline ends. Germline values: CDR1 SGHTA, CDR2 FQGNSA. Here the CDR3 reads CASSLGRTSYEQYF. CDR3 DNA: TGTGCCAGCAGCTTAGGGAGGACGTCCTACGAGCAGTACTTC.

This chain connects TRBV21-1 to TRBJ1-2. TRBV21-1 is noted as a pseudogene. There are 17 residues in the CDR3. The chain's CDR3 is CASSGVLALSGDYGYTF. The DNA for the CDR3 is TGTGCCAGCAGCGGTGTCCTGGCCCTATCGGGTGACTATGGCTACACCTTC.

In its sample, this clone was seen a few times. This rearrangement joins TRBV9 to TRBJ1-1, with a tentative D call TRBD1 (5 bases). Trimming took 0 bases from V and 8 from J, leaving 14 bases between them. The CDR3 runs 14 residues. Germline V gene sequence: CDR1 SGDLS, CDR2 YYNGEE. This CDR3 is CASSVEASAGEAFF. DNA of the CDR3: TGTGCCAGCAGCGTAGAGGCGTCGGCAGGGGAAGCTTTCTTT.

The V call is TRBV7-3, the J call TRBJ2-3; TRBD2 might be the D (7 bases). CDR1 SGHTA and CDR2 FQGTGA come from the germline V gene. V lost 4 bases to trimming and J lost 1 base, with 15 bases between them. The CDR3 contains 16 residues. The CDR3 DNA reads as TGTGCCAGCAGCTCCTGGGGCGGGGGCGGCACAGATACGCAGTATTTT. This gives the protein CASSSWGGGGTDTQYF.

The rearrangement links TRBV27 to TRBJ1-4, with 10 bases matching TRBD1. Trimming at V came to 4 bases and at J to 1 base, leaving 6 bases not matched to a gene. In germline, CDR1 is MNHEY, CDR2 SMNVEV (reference sequence). The CDR3 has 17 residues. The CDR3 spells CASSSSGQGVTNEKLFF. The CDR3 coding sequence is TGTGCCAGCAGTTCCAGCGGACAGGGGGTAACTAATGAAAAACTGTTTTTT.

The chain links TRBV14 to TRBJ2-1; D gene ambiguous. Germline-derived CDR1 and CDR2 are SGHDN and FVKESK. V lost 6 bases, J lost 4 bases, and 10 bases lay in between. The length of the CDR3 is 13 residues. The CDR3 protein is CASSSARYNEQFF. The CDR3 region has the DNA TGTGCCAGCAGTTCGGCGCGGTACAATGAGCAGTTCTTC.

The chain combines TRBV5-1 with TRBJ2-3; weak D call: TRBD1 (5 bases). The CDR3 runs to 14 residues. V was cut by 2 bases and J by 2 bases, with 9 bases left in between. Germline CDR1 SGHRS, CDR2 YFSETQ. The CDR3 loop is CASSLIRVTDTQYF. CDR3 bases: TGCGCCAGCAGCTTAATCAGGGTCACAGATACGCAGTATTTT.

The V call is TRBV5-4, the J call TRBJ1-2, with TRBD1 as a possible D gene (5 bases). V shed 2 bases and J shed 3 bases, with 14 bases lying between them. This CDR3 comprises 15 residues. Germline CDR1 and CDR2: SGHNT and YYREEE (reference sequence). In nucleotides, the CDR3 is TGTGCCAGCAGCTTAAGGGGTTCCCGGGACTATGGCTACACCTTC. This translates into CASSLRGSRDYGYTF.

CDR3 loop: CASSLRGPTNEKLFF. In DNA form, the CDR3 reads TGTGCCAGCAGCTTAAGGGGGCCAACTAATGAAAAACTGTTTTTT. The chain recombines TRBV7-9 with TRBJ1-4; TRBD1 matches at 7 bases. CDR3 length: 15 residues. The germline V gene encodes CDR1 SEHNR and CDR2 FQNEAQ (reference sequence). The junction had 0 bases not matched to a gene; V was cut back by 2 bases and J by 0 bases.

The rearrangement joins TRBV15 to TRBJ2-7; 7 bases align to TRBD2. Germline CDR1 reads LNHNV; CDR2 reads YYDKDF (reference sequence). The CDR3 covers 16 residues. V trimming: 1 base; J trimming: 6 bases; junction bases outside the gene matches: 12. The CDR3, as DNA: TGTGCCACCAGCAGAGGCCAACTAGCGTCCTCCGGCGAGCAGTACTTC. As protein: CATSRGQLASSGEQYF.

The V gene is TRBV5-6, the J gene TRBJ1-6; 9 nucleotides agree with TRBD1. CDR3 size: 18 residues. V dropped 0 bases and J dropped 0; count of bases not matched to a gene: 4. The germline gives CDR1 SGHDT, CDR2 YYEEEE. CDR3 bases: TGTGCCAGCAGCTTGGAGACAGGGGGGAGCTCCTATAATTCACCCCTCCACTTT. Its protein is CASSLETGGSSYNSPLHF.

The chain has TRBV2 and TRBJ2-2; D call uncertain. Germline CDR1 is SNHLY and CDR2 is FYNNEI. The CDR3 has 14 residues. V lost 8 bases to trimming and J lost 1 base, with 11 bases between them. The chain's CDR3 is CASEALRNTGELFF. The CDR3 DNA sequence: TGTGCCAGCGAGGCCTTAAGGAACACCGGGGAGCTGTTTTTT.

This clone was observed a handful of times. This sequence joins TRBV5-1 and TRBJ1-6; D perhaps matches TRBD1 (5 bases). This CDR3 spans 15 amino acids. Germline-derived CDR1 and CDR2 are SGHRS and YFSETQ. Trimming took 4 bases from V and 10 from J, leaving 18 bases between them. The CDR3 nucleotides read TGCGCCAGCAGCGTGTCGCAGGGCTTAGGGTCACCCCTCCACTTT. Protein product: CASSVSQGLGSPLHF.

The chain is built from TRBV3-1 (or the pseudogene TRBV3-2) and TRBJ1-1; the D gene is possibly TRBD1 (5 bases). The germline V gene has CDR1 LGHDT and CDR2 YNNKEL (reference sequence). Trimming removed 1 base at V and 10 bases at J, with 13 bases between. The CDR3 consists of 13 residues. The CDR3 here is CASSQAGDRGAFF. For the CDR3, the DNA is TGTGCCAGCAGCCAAGCGGGGGATCGGGGAGCTTTCTTT.

The V and J genes are TRBV9 and TRBJ1-2; no clear D. With 4 bases removed from V and 4 bases from J, the gap between germline ends came to 14 bases. CDR3 length: 14 amino acids. The germline CDR1 and CDR2 sequences are SGDLS and YYNGEE. The DNA of the CDR3 is TGTGCCAGCAGCCCCGGTATGGGCAGCTATGGCTACACCTTC. It yields the protein CASSPGMGSYGYTF.

V gene TRBV29-1 combines with J gene TRBJ1-4; TRBD1 agrees at 10 bases. In germline, CDR1 is SQVTM, CDR2 ANQGSEA. The CDR3 covers 16 residues. V lost 4 bases, J lost 0 bases, and 5 bases stayed unmatched. DNA of the CDR3: TGCAGCGTTGGAGGGACAGGGGCTACAACTAATGAAAAACTGTTTTTT. This translates into CSVGGTGATTNEKLFF. Supplemented by reference TRBV29-1 and TRBJ1-4, the full variable domain reads SAVISQKPSRDICQRGTSLTIQCQVDSQVTMMFWYRQQPGQSLTLIATANQGSEATYESGFVIDKFPISRPNLTFSTLTVSNMSPEDSSIYLCSVGGTGATTNEKLFFGSGTQLSVL.

V is TRBV3-1 (or the pseudogene TRBV3-2) and J is TRBJ1-1; 8 positions match TRBD1. The CDR3 is 14 amino acids. The V segment lost 6 bases and the J segment 0 bases; nucleotides outside the gene matches: 3. Germline V gene sequence: CDR1 LGHDT, CDR2 YNNKEL (reference sequence). CDR3 DNA: TGTGCCAGCAGACTGGGACAGGTGAACACTGAAGCTTTCTTT. This translates into CASRLGQVNTEAFF.

The chain combines TRBV7-3 with TRBJ1-5; 7 nucleotides line up with TRBD1. Germline V gives CDR1 SGHTA, CDR2 FQGTGA. After removal of 5 bases from V and 5 bases from J, the junction contained 9 bases not matched to a gene. CDR3 length equals 15 residues. The CDR3 loop reads CASSPTGDKDQPQHF. The CDR3 DNA reads as TGTGCCAGCAGCCCAACAGGGGATAAGGATCAGCCCCAGCATTTT.

The chain links TRBV7-2 to TRBJ2-7, with TRBD2 identical over 11 bases. V shed 5 bases and J 3 bases; nucleotides not matched to a gene: 3. This CDR3 has 14 amino acids. CDR1 and CDR2 (germline): SGHTA, FQGNSA. CDR3 DNA sequence: TGTGCCAGCAGCGGGACTAGCGGTTTCTACGAGCAGTACTTC. Translating it yields CASSGTSGFYEQYF.

The rearrangement links TRBV5-5 to TRBJ1-2, with TRBD1 matching 9 bases. Germline trimming cut 4 bases from V and 2 bases from J; bases unmatched to any gene: 3. The CDR3 length is 14 residues. The germline V gene has CDR1 SGHKS and CDR2 YYEKEE (reference sequence). The CDR3 spells CASSRQGGNYGYTF. CDR3 nucleotide sequence: TGTGCCAGCAGCAGACAGGGGGGGAACTATGGCTACACCTTC.

This clone was seen a handful of times. The chain carries TRBV4-1 and TRBJ1-6; no clear D. V was pared by 1 base and J by 17 bases, with 9 bases between. In germline, CDR1 is MGHRA, CDR2 YSYEKL. The CDR3 is 11 amino acids. CDR3 loop: CASSQGTQVHF. Here the CDR3 DNA reads TGCGCCAGCAGCCAAGGAACCCAGGTCCACTTT.

This rearrangement joins TRBV29-1 to TRBJ1-2; D perhaps matches TRBD1 (5 bases). V gave up 4 bases and J gave up 8 bases, with 11 bases separating them. Germline V gives CDR1 SQVTM, CDR2 ANQGSEA. This CDR3 has 11 residues. CDR3 in amino acids: CSVVQGRGYTF. In nucleotides, the CDR3 is TGCAGCGTTGTCCAGGGTAGGGGCTACACCTTC.

In this sample, this clone turned up a few times. The chain carries TRBV29-1 and TRBJ2-1, with a weak D call TRBD1 (5 bases). Germline values: CDR1 SQVTM, CDR2 ANQGSEA. The CDR3 runs 12 residues. Trimming cost V 4 bases and J 6 bases, with 10 bases left between them. CDR3 DNA: TGCAGCGTTGGTCGACAGCCCAATGAGCAGTTCTTC. Its translation: CSVGRQPNEQFF.

The CDR3 sequence: CASSLLDEQYF. The CDR3 region has the DNA TGTGCCAGCAGCCTTCTTGACGAGCAGTACTTC. J is TRBJ2-7 and V is TRBV3-1 (or the pseudogene TRBV3-2); D unclear. CDR1 LGHDT and CDR2 YNNKEL come from the germline V gene (reference sequence). CDR3 length: 11 amino acids. The germline V and J ends were trimmed by 4 bases and 5 bases, with 6 bases remaining between them.

The J gene is TRBJ2-4, the V gene TRBV6-5; 8 bases are a match to TRBD2. Germline V gives CDR1 MNHEY, CDR2 SVGAGI. CDR3 length: 16 residues. After removal of 0 bases from V and 3 bases from J, the junction contained 4 bases not matched to a gene. The CDR3 DNA reads as TGTGCCAGCAGTTACTCGACGACTAGCGTCAAAAACATTCAGTACTTC. It is translated as CASSYSTTSVKNIQYF.